This TCR beta chain emerged from a study of cytomegalovirus exposure and HLA in healthy donors. Study observations and caveats: Equally common other TCR beta chains were less clonally expanded than HLA-associated ones, a later analysis found.

Researchers ran the PCR with 60 Vbeta and 13 Jbeta primers. Clones were read by immunoSEQ multiplex PCR, and TCRdb kept only the in-frame ones, dropping some. The sample comprises 150,000 to 200,000 clones, roughly 80% of which are singletons, and about 11% rests with the top ten. V lost 3 bases and J lost 4, with 9 bases in between. CDR1 SGHVS and CDR2 FNYEAQ come from the germline V gene. This CDR3 is built from 13 residues. This clone was recorded a few times. Its antigen remains unidentified. The chain recombines TRBV7-6 with TRBJ1-1; D remains ambiguous. Material for sequencing was PBMCs. This receptor was taken from a man aged 18 to 30 in good health and CMV-seropositive. CDR3 amino acids: CASSLTPATEAFF. CDR3 nucleotide sequence: TGTGCCAGCAGCTTGACTCCGGCCACTGAAGCTTTCTTT.